This T cell receptor (beta chain) was recorded in a study of blood T cell repertoires in COVID-19 (dated by TCRdb to the early 2020s). Broadly, across the study: Samples from collaborators originated in the United States, Italy and Spain and spanned both the acute and convalescent phases of COVID-19. The material from the prospective study consisted of cDNA or gDNA derived from T cells, B-cell-depleted T cells, or PBMCs. The dataset comprised deeply sampled blood TCRbeta repertoires from subjects exposed to, actively infected with, or recovered from COVID-19. The repertoires were released in a freely available public database meant as a resource for research on the immune response to SARS-CoV-2. Samples came from the ongoing ImmuneRACE study (first 160 participants) plus 1,254 subjects from 6 global collaborators. The sample metadata nearly always contained a de-identified subject ID, COVID-19 status, age in years and sex. Where available, HLA class I and class II types were obtained from metadata supplied by the sample provider rather than from assay-based typing. General findings and caveats noted by the study authors: Clinical and demographic metadata were provided uncurated, with the amount varying by source and participant.

Comments on this clone: No cognate antigen has been identified for it. The input lacks base qualities; no much larger clone sits a single base away.

Whole blood was collected in K2EDTA tubes by collaborating institutions according to the institutions' own protocols. For TCRbeta analysis, collaborators shipped samples as frozen whole blood, isolated PBMCs, or DNA extracted from either of those sample types. The CDR3 sequence holds 13 residues, the cysteine and phenylalanine included. Left in the record is the CDR3 DNA by itself, 39 bases read in frame from the first base. Looking up the germline V gene yields CDR1 SGHTA and CDR2 FQGTGA. Relative to germline, V is 3 bases shorter and J is 3 bases shorter, with 8 bases between their ends. TCRbeta CDR3 regions were amplified from genomic DNA by means of the immunoSEQ Assay, a bias-controlled multiplex PCR. As for the original processing: Within the assay, amplification of reference gene primers was used to estimate how many nucleated cells each sample contained. To quantify the absolute abundance of each unique TCRbeta CDR3 rearrangement, sequence reads were collapsed and filtered. For each sample, productive Simpson clonality was calculated as the square root of Simpson's diversity index across productive rearrangements. TCRdb re-hosts the immuneACCESS table, in-frame sequences only. Its copies lack some clones; in the studies checked, an unresolved V gene accounts for under half of them, and the cause for the rest is not known. V, J and clone size reflect that table, while D and trimming were determined from the DNA. For this sample the table gives under 150,000 clones, of which about 87% were detected only once. About 4.8% of the sample goes to the ten largest clones.

Sequenced material: peripheral blood. This receptor was obtained from a woman aged 45-65 years with acute or convalescent COVID-19. The rearrangement combines TRBV7-3 with TRBJ1-1, with the D gene too uncertain to name. CDR3 region: CASSFYRDTEAFF. The DNA sequence follows: TGTGCCAGCAGCTTTTATCGGGACACTGAAGCTTTCTTT. Reference TRBV7-3 and TRBJ1-1 genes cover what lies past the CDR3, so the full variable domain is GAGVSQTPSNKVTEKGKYVELRCDPISGHTALYWYRQSLGQGPEFLIYFQGTGAADDSGLPNDRFFAVRPEGSVSTLKIQRTERGDSAVYLCASSFYRDTEAFFGQGTRLTVV.